The entry below describes one T cell receptor beta chain. This clonotype was seen more than once but under ten times. What antigen it recognizes has not been identified. Base qualities are not at hand, and no much larger clone is one base apart. For sequencing, an Illumina NovaSeq 6000 was employed. TCRalpha and TCRbeta cDNA libraries were built by 5'RACE with constant-segment primers, adding sample barcodes and unique molecular identifiers. RNA was extracted from every sample with Trizol reagent. Amplification of the libraries took two PCR steps, and the second step added a second sample barcode plus Illumina TruSeq adapters. Sequencing of the libraries was done on an Illumina NovaSeq, producing 2 x 150 bp paired-end reads. In the authors' own workflow: Demultiplexing of reads and collapsing into UMI-guided consensus sequences were performed with migec v1.2.7. Using mixcr v2.1.11, UMI consensuses were aligned to TRA and TRB V and J templates and then assembled into clonotypes. Clonotypes were classified as expanded or contracted when called significant by both edgeR and NoisET, with noise models trained on biological replicates. edgeR calls used a false discovery rate-adjusted p below 0.01 and a log2 fold-change threshold of 1. PCA with hierarchical clustering of max-normalized trajectories of the 1000 most abundant clonotypes was used as exploratory dynamics analysis. Separately sequenced CD4+ and CD8+ repertoires were used to assign the CD4 or CD8 phenotype of responding clones. Clones were called with MiXCR by TCRdb after fastp trimmed the public reads at Q25, and only in-frame beta chains were retained. One record per CDR3 amino acid sequence lists the most common genes and DNA. TCRdb, not the original authors, processed these V and J calls. The sample includes roughly 580,000 distinct CDR3 sequences, with 15% to 20% observed a single time. The ten largest make up around 12% of the sample.

The sample belongs to a study of T-cell memory formation after mild COVID-19 (dated by TCRdb to the early 2020s). Background on the whole study: Most TCR sequence clusters were specific to one of the two donors. Two young, previously healthy adult volunteers made up the cohort, one male and one female. In a couple of donors, T-cell clones that expanded and contracted after mild COVID-19 were tracked by sequencing TCRalpha and TCRbeta repertoires over time.

V gives up 0 bases and J gives up 3 bases, and the segment between their germline ends measures 6 bases. The germline V gene supplies CDR1 SGHDN and CDR2 FVKESK. From the cysteine through the phenylalanine, the CDR3 covers 13 amino acids. Only the CDR3 region is kept as DNA, spanning 39 bases read in frame from base 1. Ficoll-Paque density gradient centrifugation was used to isolate PBMCs. Study-level results and caveats: From day 15 to 85, contracting clones showed balanced CD4/CD8 phenotypes, whereas a second wave of clones that expanded from day 15 to 37 leaned towards CD4+. Only two mild cases were covered by the study, and larger cohorts that include severe cases with pre-infection samples were considered necessary. Some responding clones were found in pre-infection memory, which suggests that pre-existing cross-reactive memory T cells took part in the SARS-CoV-2 response. SARS-CoV-2 specificity was not confirmed for the second-wave clones peaking on day 37. Contracting CD4+ clones appeared mostly in the CM and EM memory subsets, whereas CD8+ clones were enriched in EMRA.

Sequenced sample: PBMCs or a T cell subset sorted from them (not recorded which). Rearrangement joined TRBV14 to TRBJ2-7, with the D gene too uncertain to name. The sequence derives from an adult woman who had mild COVID-19 (a few samples of this study predate the infection). The sample titles of this study are shuffled in the database, so cell type and time point are left out; the donor was told from shared clones. CDR3 protein: CASSQENSYEQYF. The sequenced DNA is TGTGCCAGCAGCCAAGAGAACAGCTACGAGCAGTACTTC.